In its sample, the clone carrying this TCR beta chain was seen a few times. The antigen is undetermined. This could be a read error, since a much larger clone is one nucleotide away. These data originate in a study of human T cells and chemical hapten exposure. Study overall: Slight volume differences across pooled libraries mainly accounted for varying per-sample TCR yields. Study findings and constraints: Healthy people's immune response may differ from that of the donors, who had alopecia.

Sample time point: patch test 2, 6 weeks after DPC sensitization. Treatment meaning: therapeutic diphenylcyclopropenone sensitization with weekly scalp DPC. At patch-test visits, sampling came before the patch test. One entry per CDR3 protein results from TCRdb running MiXCR on the RACE reads. Of tens of thousands of distinct CDR3 sequences in the sample, 8.5% were seen once. V lost 3 bases and J 2 bases, leaving 8 bases between the germline ends. CDR3 length: 14 residues. The chain couples TRBV12-3 or TRBV12-4 to TRBJ1-5; no clear D gene. Sequencing was performed on whole blood, taken in connection with sensitization to the hapten diphenylcyclopropenone (DPC). This TCR derives from a woman aged 45-59 years with alopecia areata. Some clones in this sample may be carry-over from other donors' samples. CDR3 bases: TGTGCCAGCAGTTTGGGCGGGCGCAATCAGCCCCAGCATTTT. Translation: CASSLGGRNQPQHF.